This T cell receptor beta chain was identified during a study of cytomegalovirus exposure and HLA in healthy donors (TCRdb year 2017). For the wider study: An earlier analysis of several hundred of the donors reported approximately 280 Gb of sequence data and around 110 million unique TCR beta sequences obtained from roughly 180 million T cells. Among some 400 genotyped donors of the cohort, an average of around 240,000 unique TCR beta nucleotide sequences were sequenced per donor, approximately 20% of them non-productive. Donor age, sex, ethnicity and CMV serostatus were collected together with the repertoire data. Rather than drawing on any new phenotypic data, the later analysis identified candidate immune exposures from TCR beta sequences and the way those sequences occurred across donors. A later genetic analysis used genome-wide SNP genotypes for about 60% of the 666 donors, treating that subset as a discovery cohort. In addition to the first cohort of around 670 subjects, a separate validation cohort of 120 different subjects was used. The genetic ancestry cluster associated with self-reported Caucasian donors included about four fifths of the roughly 380 genotyped donors. All discovery cohort repertoires had been generated on a single sequencing platform. In a later analysis, previously published TCR beta repertoires from about 640 donors were re-analyzed and high-resolution HLA genotyping was added so that TCR occurrence patterns could be studied. High-throughput TCR immunosequencing, statistical association of individual TCRs with disease status, and machine learning were combined to predict cytomegalovirus infection status. The study profiled the T cell repertoires of more than 500 subjects by immunosequencing and related them to cytomegalovirus serostatus. The study aimed to test whether cataloging public T cell receptors could reveal signatures of past pathogen exposure. An earlier analysis of several hundred of the donors used high-throughput TCR beta sequencing to judge whether each TCR beta V gene segment behaved as functional or pseudogenic. HLA typing covered class I and class II loci at four-digit resolution. Because of strong linkage in the cohort, roughly five DR-DQ haplotypes were treated as single units for association and clustering. The number of donors typed differed by locus, with about 620-630 for A, B, C, DRB1 and DQB1, roughly 520 for DQA1, approximately 570 for DPA1, and approximately 470 for DPB1. An early release covering over 500 HLA-typed donors comprised 250 to 350 gigabases of sequencing data and 85 million to 100 million unique TCR sequences.

The protocol used for the library was the immunoSEQ multiplex PCR assay. For the multiplex PCR, a mixture combining 60 forward primers for TCR Vbeta segments and 13 reverse primers for TCR Jbeta segments was used. The CDR3 region of rearranged TCR beta genes was amplified from genomic DNA with a multiplex PCR assay. The amplified TCR beta libraries were sequenced on the Illumina HiSeq System as 87-base-pair reads. Per the original workflow: A later analysis counted 75 million to 100 million unique TCR beta chains across the 670 or so repertoires, and approximately 11 million of these chains were shared by at least two donors. Raw reads were error-corrected and collapsed into unique sequences with a nearest-neighbor algorithm that merged closely related sequences to remove PCR and sequencing errors. Alignment of CDR3 sequences to IMGT reference sequences was used to assign V, D and J gene segments. Each retained sequence needed at least a six-nucleotide match to both a V gene segment and a J gene segment. A rearrangement counted as productive if the CDR3 had no stop codons and remained in frame with V and J, and every other rearrangement counted as non-productive. Following IMGT convention, CDR3 was defined as the stretch from the second conserved V-encoded cysteine up to the conserved J-encoded phenylalanine. In an earlier analysis of roughly 580 of the donors, sequences lacking an unambiguous match to a single V gene segment were excluded. An earlier analysis of fewer than 650 of the donors classified V segments as functional when productive rearrangements were above 56.7% and as segregating when the standard deviation between donors was above 5%. A statistical classification framework was built for diagnosing cytomegalovirus status from the catalog of TCR beta chain sequences. V and J gene assignment, in a later analysis, came from comparing TCR nucleotide sequences with IMGT/GENE-DB human TR gene sequences. In a later analysis, CDR3 sequences and most-parsimonious VDJ recombination scenarios were assigned using the TCRdist pipeline. A later analysis defined each TCR beta chain by its CDR3 amino acid sequence plus V-gene family, and excluded reads lacking a unique V-gene family. A later analysis removed 450 to 600 highly shared, low-generation-probability nucleotide sequences to deal with suspected cross-contamination and a sequencing artifact. In a later analysis, a clonal expansion index was calculated for each public chain from normalized within-repertoire ranks of inferred template counts. In a later analysis, generation probabilities were computed using a VDJ recombination model fitted to out-of-frame rearrangements, and the results were checked against IGoR. Hypergeometric tests were used in a later analysis to score TCR-TCR, TCR-HLA and TCR-CMV co-occurrence, with a repertoire-size bias correction applied to the TCR pairs. A later analysis estimated false discovery rates by permuting HLA or CMV assignments 20 times. A later analysis grouped co-occurring TCRs with DBSCAN, adding TCRdist sequence similarity when clustering within HLA-allele-positive subsets. Repertoires with fewer than 30,000 or more than 120,000 public chains were left out of co-occurrence clustering, as were five repertoires with anomalous nucleotide sharing. The clones in this table, taken by TCRdb from immuneACCESS, are in-frame only. Not every clone is retained; where verified, under half of the shortfall comes from an unresolved V gene, and the cause of the rest is unknown. V, J and clone size are taken as reported in that table, and D and trimming were inferred from the DNA itself. The sample table lists more than 95,000 clones, 70% to 85% of them with a count of one. Of the sample, roughly 5% is held by the ten largest clones.

On the study overall, not on this receptor specifically: Compared with equally common non-associated chains, HLA-associated TCR beta chains in a later analysis were more clonally expanded and had lower generation probabilities. According to the authors, the approach could potentially be generalized to other disease states and immunological phenotypes. Because counts were too low, under 20 rarely observed V segments, including chromosome 9 orphons, were left out of the earlier analysis of about 620 of the donors. Because HLA typing was missing for some donors at each locus, association tests included only the typed subset. In vitro tests confirmed that a few of the cytomegalovirus-associated TCR beta chains recognize cytomegalovirus antigens. The presence/absence analyses assumed that sequencing depth was roughly uniform across donors, and that assumption may not be true. In a later genetic analysis, fewer N-insertions in productive TCRs were reported among donors in an Asian-associated ancestry cluster than the roughly 710-donor mean. Most TCR sequences were observed very rarely across donors, whereas some public TCRs were present in many individuals. Strong co-occurrence of HLA alleles, especially DR and DQ, made assigning TCR associations to individual alleles difficult. A later analysis found that most CMV-associated TCR beta chains appeared HLA-restricted, with HLA associations seemingly driven largely by CMV exposure. The sequencing pipeline was judged likely to have produced a cluster of highly shared sequence variants as a technical artifact. The classifier was reported to diagnose cytomegalovirus status with high specificity and sensitivity in both the original cohort and the validation cohort. A later genetic analysis associated a missense DCLRE1C variant with V-gene and J-gene trimming of TCR beta chains, and an independent cohort replicated the association. The only immune exposure information available for the cohort was CMV serostatus. At a false discovery rate of 0.05, a later analysis linked about 17,000 TCR beta sequences to specific HLA alleles. Correlated functional status among segregating V segments might reflect linkage disequilibrium, but an unknown experimental factor could not be ruled out. In a later analysis, TCR association rates were found to vary across HLA loci, with the most associated TCRs seen for DRB1 alleles and the fewest for HLA-C alleles. A total of fewer than 200 TCR beta chains were listed by the study as associated with cytomegalovirus. Several of the top co-occurrence clusters appeared to be linked to parvovirus B19, influenza, CMV and Epstein-Barr virus, according to a later analysis. A further reported finding was that TCR beta sequences accurately predicted the HLA-A and HLA-B alleles for most subjects in the first cohort. In an earlier analysis of more than 450 of the donors, most TCR beta V segments were observed in productive rearrangements about 87% or about 30% of the time, broadly matching IMGT annotations. The cohort was sequenced for TCR beta chains only, and without alpha or paired-chain data the features that could be detected were limited.

The cohort comprised around 690 healthy bone marrow donors. At the time of sampling, all cohort members were nominally healthy, though unrecorded immune exposures were likely present. The donor was CMV seropositive and was included in the group of some 290 seropositive cohort members. Each donor provided a peripheral blood sample, and peripheral blood mononuclear cells were used for TCR beta sequencing. Genomic DNA extraction from the blood cell samples was performed with the Qiagen DNeasy Blood Extraction Kit. As to this clone: Its specific antigen is unknown. The sample holds no much larger clone one base away, and base qualities are not on file.

This clonotype originated in a man aged 50 to 59 in good health and CMV-seropositive. Sequencing input: PBMCs.

In nucleotides, the sequence is TGTGCCAGCAGCGAAAACAGAGGGACTGAAGCTTTCTTT. It encodes CASSENRGTEAFF. In this chain, TRBV7-9 is recombined with TRBJ1-1; the D segment cannot be called with confidence. The CDR3 goes from the cysteine to the phenylalanine over 13 residues. The sequence is cut down to CDR3 DNA, 39 bases in frame from base 1. CDR1 SEHNR and CDR2 FQNEAQ are derived from the germline V gene (reference sequence). V is pared back by 5 bases and J by 5 bases, with 12 bases lying between the germline termini.